These 21 T cell receptor beta chains originate from one sample sequenced in a study of T-cell reconstitution after alpha-beta-depleted transplantation in children. The antigens these receptors bind are not known. This sample's TCRbeta library carried unique molecular identifier barcodes. In TCRdb, the PCR reads were re-called with MiXCR into one record per CDR3 protein. Of roughly 30,000 distinct CDR3 sequences in the sample, about 7% were seen once. Broader study findings: About two months after transplant, alpha-beta T cells reportedly came from several hundred expanded graft clones.

The sample in question was peripheral blood, obtained 60 days after TCRalphabeta/CD19-depleted stem cell transplant. The receptors originated from a child younger than two who had a stem cell transplant for acute myeloid leukemia, so the T cells may come from the graft donor.

This clonotype was counted ten times or more. V is TRBV12-5 and J is TRBJ2-2; D perhaps matches TRBD1 (5 bases). The V end lost 0 bases, the J end lost 4 bases, and 30 bases lay between the germline ends. CDR3 size: 22 residues. In germline, CDR1 is LGHNT, CDR2 FRNRAP. CDR3 nucleotides: TGTGCTAGTGGTTTGGTACCTTCCGTGGCAGGGCTACCTGGGCCATCCACCGGGGAGCTGTTTTTT. The encoded protein is CASGLVPSVAGLPGPSTGELFF. The full variable domain, with the rest looked up from reference TRBV12-5 and TRBJ2-2, is DARVTQTPRHKVTEMGQEVTMRCQPILGHNTVFWYRQTMMQGLELLAYFRNRAPLDDSGMPKDRFSAEMPDATLATLKIQPSEPRDSAVYFCASGLVPSVAGLPGPSTGELFFGEGSRLTVL.

This clonotype was counted at least ten times. The V gene is TRBV11-3, the J gene TRBJ2-1, with D unclear. V shed 0 bases and J shed 4 bases, with 7 bases lying between them. Germline CDR1 SGHNT, CDR2 YENEEA. The CDR3 spans 14 residues. As DNA, the CDR3 is TGTGCCAGCAGCTTAGAGGTCTTGTACAATGAGCAGTTCTTC. This translates into CASSLEVLYNEQFF.

This clonotype was seen at least ten times. V gene TRBV7-9 combines with J gene TRBJ1-1; D remains unclear. Trimming left V 1 base short and J 5 bases short, with 11 bases between. The germline V gene encodes CDR1 SEHNR and CDR2 FQNEAQ (reference sequence). The CDR3 is made up of 14 amino acids. The CDR3, as DNA: TGTGCCAGCAGCTTAGAGTCAGGAGGGACTGAAGCTTTCTTT. It is translated as CASSLESGGTEAFF.

The sample holds many counts of this clonotype. The genes are TRBV7-2 and TRBJ2-2; 7 bases align to TRBD2. Germline CDR1 SGHTA, CDR2 FQGNSA. The CDR3 length is 15 residues. V lost 3 bases, J lost 2 bases, and 3 bases stayed unmatched. This CDR3 reads CASSFRDYNTGELFF. The DNA of the CDR3 is TGTGCCAGCAGCTTTAGGGACTACAACACCGGGGAGCTGTTTTTT.

This clonotype was seen at least ten times. The V call is TRBV12-3 or TRBV12-4, the J call TRBJ2-1; tentative D call: TRBD2 (6 bases). The length of the CDR3 is 16 residues. The V and J ends lost 3 bases and 2 bases respectively, with 14 bases between them. The CDR3 reads CASSFRAGLPYNEQFF. CDR3 sequence (DNA): TGTGCCAGCAGTTTTCGGGCGGGACTGCCCTACAATGAGCAGTTCTTC.

This clonotype has ten or more counts. This rearrangement joins TRBV7-2 to TRBJ1-6; 9 bases match TRBD1. Trimming cost V 5 bases and J 15 bases; bases outside gene matches: 11. The V gene's germline CDR1 is SGHTA and CDR2 FQGNSA. This CDR3 comprises 14 residues. CDR3 sequence: CASSLQGQGRLLHF. CDR3 sequence (DNA): TGTGCCAGCAGCCTACAGGGACAGGGTCGTCTCCTCCACTTT.

This clonotype was seen ten or more times. The rearrangement joins TRBV11-2 to TRBJ2-7; D might be TRBD1 (5 bases). Trimming took off 3 bases at V and 4 bases at J, with 16 bases between the two ends. The CDR3 runs 15 residues. The germline gives CDR1 SGHAT, CDR2 FQNNGV. The CDR3: CASSFLVRTLYEQYF. The CDR3 DNA is TGTGCCAGCAGCTTTTTAGTTAGGACACTATACGAGCAGTACTTC.

This clonotype was observed at least ten times. V usage is TRBV12-3 or TRBV12-4 and J usage is TRBJ2-2; D gene unclear. The CDR3 length is 14 residues. Trimming took off 4 bases at V and 1 base at J, with 7 bases between the two ends. The CDR3 DNA reads as TGTGCCAGCAGTTCACGCGGGAACACCGGGGAGCTGTTTTTT. Residues: CASSSRGNTGELFF.

This clonotype was recorded many times. V gene TRBV6-5 combines with J gene TRBJ2-5; no reliable D call. The germline CDR1 and CDR2 sequences are MNHEY and SVGAGI. The ends were cut back, 2 bases at V and 2 bases at J, with 12 bases in the middle. CDR3 size: 15 residues. The DNA for the CDR3 is TGTGCCAGCAGTTACACCGGAGCCGAGCAAGAGACCCAGTACTTC. Its protein is CASSYTGAEQETQYF.

Ten or more counts support this clonotype. J is TRBJ1-5 and V is TRBV6-5; no firm D call. CDR3 length: 15 residues. Trimming took 2 bases from V and 4 from J, leaving 12 bases between them. Germline V gene lookup returns CDR1 MNHEY and CDR2 SVGAGI. This CDR3 is CASSYGWESNQPQHF. Here the CDR3 DNA reads TGTGCCAGCAGTTACGGTTGGGAGAGTAATCAGCCCCAGCATTTT.

The table lists this clonotype with many counts. V is TRBV5-1 and J is TRBJ1-2; D is perhaps TRBD1 (6 bases). V shed 1 base and J shed 2 bases, with 18 bases lying between them. The CDR3 is made up of 17 amino acids. CDR1 and CDR2 from the germline V gene are SGHRS and YFSETQ. The CDR3 nucleotides are TGCGCCAGCAGCTTGATGTGGAGGACAGTCTGGAACTATGGCTACACCTTC. Its translation is CASSLMWRTVWNYGYTF.

This clonotype was found many times. The chain links TRBV6-5 to TRBJ2-3, with a possible D match to TRBD2 (7 bases). CDR1 is MNHEY, CDR2 SVGAGI, per germline. The CDR3 is 16 amino acids. V was pared by 8 bases and J by 3 bases, with 21 bases between. Here the CDR3 reads CASGRIRTAGTDTQYF. The CDR3 region has the DNA TGTGCCAGCGGCAGAATTAGGACAGCGGGAACAGATACGCAGTATTTT.

This clonotype came up many times. The genes are TRBV7-6 and TRBJ2-4; D may be TRBD1 (7 bases). Trimming shortened V by 3 bases and J by 8 bases, and 14 bases separated the two germline ends. Per germline, CDR1 SGHVS and CDR2 FNYEAQ. The CDR3 sequence is 14 residues long. CDR3 region: CASSFRTGGYIQYF. CDR3 sequence (DNA): TGTGCCAGCAGCTTCCGGACAGGAGGGTACATTCAGTACTTC.

This clonotype was detected many times. The chain recombines TRBV6-2 or TRBV6-3 with TRBJ2-2; D unclear. V lost 8 bases, J lost 0 bases, and 13 bases lay in between. The germline gives CDR1 MNHEY, CDR2 SVGEGT. This CDR3 has 15 amino acids. CDR3 sequence reads: CASDNLVPNTGELFF. The CDR3 DNA reads as TGTGCCAGCGATAATCTAGTGCCGAACACCGGGGAGCTGTTTTTT.

Ten or more counts support this clonotype. This sequence joins TRBV14 and TRBJ1-1; possible D gene TRBD1, 5 bases. Germline-derived CDR1 and CDR2 are SGHDN and FVKESK. V was pared by 6 bases and J by 5 bases, with 22 bases between. The CDR3 has 16 residues. Here the CDR3 reads CASSPTWGELQTEAFF. In nucleotides, the CDR3 is TGTGCCAGCAGTCCCACCTGGGGGGAATTGCAGACTGAAGCTTTCTTT. The variable domain in full, with the rest retrieved from reference TRBV14 and TRBJ1-1, is EAGVTQFPSHSVIEKGQTVTLRCDPISGHDNLYWYRRVMGKEIKFLLHFVKESKQDESGMPNNRFLAERTGGTYSTLKVQPAELEDSGVYFCASSPTWGELQTEAFFGQGTRLTVV.

This clonotype showed up many times. The chain combines TRBV27 with TRBJ2-5; D call uncertain. CDR1 and CDR2 from the germline V gene are MNHEY and SMNVEV (reference sequence). Trimming shortened V by 2 bases and J by 4 bases, and 11 bases separated the two germline ends. This CDR3 is 14 amino acids long. The CDR3, as DNA: TGTGCCAGCAGTTTACAGCCGGTCGGAGAGACCCAGTACTTC. It is translated as CASSLQPVGETQYF.

The sample holds many counts of this clonotype. This chain connects TRBV5-1 to TRBJ2-7, with a tentative D call TRBD1 (6 bases). Trimming pared 1 base from V and 2 bases from J, leaving 10 bases between. The CDR3 is 14 amino acids. Germline V gene lookup returns CDR1 SGHRS and CDR2 YFSETQ. The CDR3 sequence: CASSLRTGTYEQYF. CDR3 DNA: TGCGCCAGCAGCTTGAGAACAGGGACCTACGAGCAGTACTTC.

There are many counts of this clonotype. The rearrangement links TRBV4-3 to TRBJ2-7; 7 bases are a match to TRBD1. The CDR3 extends over 14 amino acids. The junction had 4 bases not matched to a gene; V was cut back by 4 bases and J by 1 base. Germline V CDR1 and CDR2: LGHNA, YSLEER. The CDR3 spells CASSPRTGSYEQYF. CDR3 sequence (DNA): TGCGCCAGCAGCCCCCGGACAGGTTCCTACGAGCAGTACTTC.

Ten or more counts support this clonotype. V is TRBV7-6 and J is TRBJ2-3; possible D gene TRBD1, 6 bases. This CDR3 has 13 residues. V was pared by 6 bases and J by 4 bases, with 11 bases between. Per germline, CDR1 SGHVS and CDR2 FNYEAQ. The CDR3 DNA reads TGTGCCAGCAGGCCAGGGGCAGCAGATACGCAGTATTTT. It encodes CASRPGAADTQYF. Together with reference TRBV7-6 and TRBJ2-3, the CDR3 gives the full variable domain: GAGVSQSPRYKVTKRGQDVALRCDPISGHVSLYWYRQALGQGPEFLTYFNYEAQQDKSGLPNDRFSAERPEGSISTLTIQRTEQRDSAMYRCASRPGAADTQYFGPGTRLTVL.

The genes are TRBV30 and TRBJ2-7; no clear D gene. Germline values: CDR1 GTSNPN, CDR2 SVGIG (reference sequence). The CDR3 is 12 residues long. Deletions cut 2 bases from V and 0 bases from J, with 5 bases between. This CDR3 reads CAWSRTSYEQYF. CDR3 bases: TGTGCCTGGAGTCGGACCTCCTACGAGCAGTACTTC.

This clonotype has ten or more counts. The V and J genes are TRBV2 and TRBJ1-4, with TRBD1 as a possible D gene (5 bases). The CDR3 spans 12 residues. Germline lookup yields CDR1 SNHLY and CDR2 FYNNEI. V lost 3 bases to trimming and J lost 8 bases, with 7 bases between them. CDR3 residues: CASSERGEKLFF. CDR3 DNA sequence: TGTGCCAGCAGTGAGAGGGGAGAAAAACTGTTTTTT.